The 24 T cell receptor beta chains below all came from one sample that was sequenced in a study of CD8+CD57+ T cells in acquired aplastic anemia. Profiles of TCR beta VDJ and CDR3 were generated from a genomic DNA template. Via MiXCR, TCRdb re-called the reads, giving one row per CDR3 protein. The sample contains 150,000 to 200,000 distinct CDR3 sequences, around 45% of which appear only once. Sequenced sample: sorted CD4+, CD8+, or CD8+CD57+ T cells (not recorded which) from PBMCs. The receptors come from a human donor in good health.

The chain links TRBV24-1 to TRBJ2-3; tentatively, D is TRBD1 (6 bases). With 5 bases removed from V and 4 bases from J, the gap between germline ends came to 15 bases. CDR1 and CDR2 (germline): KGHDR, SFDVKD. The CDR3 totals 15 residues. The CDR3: CATSGPQDSSDTQYF. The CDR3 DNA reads TGTGCCACCAGTGGCCCCCAGGACAGTTCAGATACGCAGTATTTT.

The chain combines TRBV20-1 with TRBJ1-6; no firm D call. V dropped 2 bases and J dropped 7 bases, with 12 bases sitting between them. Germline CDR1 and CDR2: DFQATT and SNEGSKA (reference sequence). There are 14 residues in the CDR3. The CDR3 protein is CSARPGRENSPLHF. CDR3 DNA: TGCAGTGCTAGACCGGGCCGAGAGAATTCACCCCTCCACTTT.

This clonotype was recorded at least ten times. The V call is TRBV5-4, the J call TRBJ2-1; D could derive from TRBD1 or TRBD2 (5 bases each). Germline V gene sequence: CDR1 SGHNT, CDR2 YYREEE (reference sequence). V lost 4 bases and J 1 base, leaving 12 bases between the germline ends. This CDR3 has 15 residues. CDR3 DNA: TGTGCCAGCAGCGCAGGCAGGGAGTCCTACAATGAGCAGTTCTTC. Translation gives CASSAGRESYNEQFF. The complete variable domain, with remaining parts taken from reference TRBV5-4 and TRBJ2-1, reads ETGVTQSPTHLIKTRGQQVTLRCSSQSGHNTVSWYQQALGQGPQFIFQYYREEENGRGNFPPRFSGLQFPNYSSELNVNALELDDSALYLCASSAGRESYNEQFFGPGTRLTVL.

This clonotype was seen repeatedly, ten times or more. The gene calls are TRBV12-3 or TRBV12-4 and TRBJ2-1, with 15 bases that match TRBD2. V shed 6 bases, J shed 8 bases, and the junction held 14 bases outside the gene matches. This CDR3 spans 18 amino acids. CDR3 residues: CASSRRTSGRAWMDEQFF. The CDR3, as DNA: TGTGCCAGCAGCCGCAGGACTAGCGGGAGGGCCTGGATGGATGAGCAGTTCTTC.

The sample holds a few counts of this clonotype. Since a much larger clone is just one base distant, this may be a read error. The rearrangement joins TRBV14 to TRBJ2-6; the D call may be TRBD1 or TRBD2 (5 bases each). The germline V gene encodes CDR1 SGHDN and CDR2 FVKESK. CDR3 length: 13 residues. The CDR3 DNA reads TGTGCCAGCAGGGACTCTGGGGCCAGCGTCCTGACTTTC. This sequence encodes CASRDSGASVLTF.

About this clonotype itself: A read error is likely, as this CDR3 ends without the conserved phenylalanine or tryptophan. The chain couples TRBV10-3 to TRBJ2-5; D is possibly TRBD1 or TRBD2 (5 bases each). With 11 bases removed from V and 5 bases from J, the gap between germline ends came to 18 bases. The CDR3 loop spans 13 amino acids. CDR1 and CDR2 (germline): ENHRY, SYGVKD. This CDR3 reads CAGSPGTVETQYL. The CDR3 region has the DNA TGTGCCGGCTCACCCGGGACGGTTGAGACCCAGTACTTG.

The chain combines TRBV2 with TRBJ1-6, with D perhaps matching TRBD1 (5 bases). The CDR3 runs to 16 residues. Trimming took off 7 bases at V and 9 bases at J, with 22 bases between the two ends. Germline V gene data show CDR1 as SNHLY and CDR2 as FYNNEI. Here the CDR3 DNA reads TGTGCCAGCACCGAGCCCCCCCCACATACAGGTTCACCCCTCCACTTT. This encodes CASTEPPPHTGSPLHF.

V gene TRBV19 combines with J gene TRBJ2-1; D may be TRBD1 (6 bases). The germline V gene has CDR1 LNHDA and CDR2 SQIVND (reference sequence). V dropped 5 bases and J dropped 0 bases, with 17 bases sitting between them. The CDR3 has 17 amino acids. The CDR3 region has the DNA TGTGCCAGTAGTGCCTGGACAGTTCCCAGCTCCTACAATGAGCAGTTCTTC. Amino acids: CASSAWTVPSSYNEQFF. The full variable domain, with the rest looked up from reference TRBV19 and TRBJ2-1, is DGGITQSPKYLFRKEGQNVTLSCEQNLNHDAMYWYRQDPGQGLRLIYYSQIVNDFQKGDIAEGYSVSREKKESFPLTVTSAQKNPTAFYLCASSAWTVPSSYNEQFFGPGTRLTVL.

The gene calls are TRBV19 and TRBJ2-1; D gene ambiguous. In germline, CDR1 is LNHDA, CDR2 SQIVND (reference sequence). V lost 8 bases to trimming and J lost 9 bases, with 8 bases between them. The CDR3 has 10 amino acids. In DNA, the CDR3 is TGTGCCAGTGGGCGTTCTGAGCAGTTCTTC. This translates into CASGRSEQFF. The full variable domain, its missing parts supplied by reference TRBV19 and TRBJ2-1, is DGGITQSPKYLFRKEGQNVTLSCEQNLNHDAMYWYRQDPGQGLRLIYYSQIVNDFQKGDIAEGYSVSREKKESFPLTVTSAQKNPTAFYLCASGRSEQFFGPGTRLTVL.

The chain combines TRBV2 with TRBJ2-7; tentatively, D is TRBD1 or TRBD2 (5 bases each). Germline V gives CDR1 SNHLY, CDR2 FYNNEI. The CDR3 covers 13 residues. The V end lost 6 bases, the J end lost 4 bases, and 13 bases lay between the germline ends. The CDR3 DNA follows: TGTGCCAGCAGCGGGGACCATTTATACGAGCAGTACTTC. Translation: CASSGDHLYEQYF.

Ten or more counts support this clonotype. As DNA, the CDR3 is TGCGCCAGCAGCCAAGAGGTGAGTCGAACCTACGAGCAGTACTTC. Amino acid sequence: CASSQEVSRTYEQYF. V usage is TRBV4-1 and J usage is TRBJ2-7; D gene unclear. The V and J ends lost 0 bases and 2 bases respectively, with 11 bases between them. Germline values: CDR1 MGHRA, CDR2 YSYEKL. The CDR3 sequence is 15 residues long.

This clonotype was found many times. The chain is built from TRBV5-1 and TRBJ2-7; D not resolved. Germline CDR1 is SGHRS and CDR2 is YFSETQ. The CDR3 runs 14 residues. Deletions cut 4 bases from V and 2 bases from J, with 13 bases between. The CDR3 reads CASSLDGQPYEQYF. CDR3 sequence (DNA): TGCGCCAGCAGCCTGGACGGCCAACCCTACGAGCAGTACTTC. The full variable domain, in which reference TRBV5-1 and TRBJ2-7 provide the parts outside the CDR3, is KAGVTQTPRYLIKTRGQQVTLSCSPISGHRSVSWYQQTPGQGLQFLFEYFSETQRNKGNFPGRFSGRQFSNSRSEMNVSTLELGDSALYLCASSLDGQPYEQYFGPGTRLTVT.

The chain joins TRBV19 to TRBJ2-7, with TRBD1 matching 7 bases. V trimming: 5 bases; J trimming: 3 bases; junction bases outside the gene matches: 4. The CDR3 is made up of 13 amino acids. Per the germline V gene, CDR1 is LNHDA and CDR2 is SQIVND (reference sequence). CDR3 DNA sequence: TGTGCCAGTAGTCTGAGGACAGGCTACGAGCAGTACTTC. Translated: CASSLRTGYEQYF.

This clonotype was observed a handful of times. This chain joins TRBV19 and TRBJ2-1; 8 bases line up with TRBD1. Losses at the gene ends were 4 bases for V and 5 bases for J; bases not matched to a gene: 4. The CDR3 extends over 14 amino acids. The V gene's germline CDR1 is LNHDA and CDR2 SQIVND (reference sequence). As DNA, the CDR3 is TGTGCCAGTAGTACCGGGACAGGAAACAATGAGCAGTTCTTC. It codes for CASSTGTGNNEQFF.

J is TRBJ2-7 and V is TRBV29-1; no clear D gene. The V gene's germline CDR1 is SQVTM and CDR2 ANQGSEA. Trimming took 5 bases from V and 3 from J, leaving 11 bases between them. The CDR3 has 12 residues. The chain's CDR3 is CSVIRAGYEQYF. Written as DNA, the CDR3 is TGCAGCGTTATTCGGGCAGGCTACGAGCAGTACTTC.

The CDR3 region has the DNA TGTGCCAGCAGTCCTCGACAGGGATACCAGCCCCAGCATTTT. Protein sequence: CASSPRQGYQPQHF. The chain couples TRBV6-1 to TRBJ1-5, with 7 bases that match TRBD1. Germline trimming cut 5 bases from V and 7 bases from J; bases unmatched to any gene: 8. Germline CDR1 MNHNS, CDR2 SASEGT. CDR3 length: 14 amino acids.

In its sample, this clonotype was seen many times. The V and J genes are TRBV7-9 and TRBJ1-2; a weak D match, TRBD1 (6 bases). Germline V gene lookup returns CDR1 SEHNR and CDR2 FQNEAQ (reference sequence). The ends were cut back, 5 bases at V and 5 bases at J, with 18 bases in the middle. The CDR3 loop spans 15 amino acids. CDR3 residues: CASSRTGSVRYGYTF. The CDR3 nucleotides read TGTGCCAGCAGCCGTACAGGGTCGGTGCGGTATGGCTACACCTTC.

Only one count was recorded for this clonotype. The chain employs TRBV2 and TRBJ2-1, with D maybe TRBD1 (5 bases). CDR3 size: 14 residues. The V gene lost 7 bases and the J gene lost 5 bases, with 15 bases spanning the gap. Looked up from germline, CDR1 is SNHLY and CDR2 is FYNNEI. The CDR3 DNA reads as TGTGCCAGCACCGTTCAGGGTTGGCACAATGAGCAGTTCTTC. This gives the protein CASTVQGWHNEQFF.

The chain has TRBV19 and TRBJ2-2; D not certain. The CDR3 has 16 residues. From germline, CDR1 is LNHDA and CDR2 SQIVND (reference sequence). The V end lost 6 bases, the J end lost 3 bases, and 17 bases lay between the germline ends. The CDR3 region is CASSPDLPTYTGELFF. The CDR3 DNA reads TGTGCCAGTAGCCCCGACCTGCCGACGTACACCGGGGAGCTGTTTTTT.

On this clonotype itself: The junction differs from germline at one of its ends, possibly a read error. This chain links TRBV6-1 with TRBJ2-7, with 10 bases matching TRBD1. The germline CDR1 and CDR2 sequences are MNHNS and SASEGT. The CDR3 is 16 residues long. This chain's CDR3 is CACSGGGGQGNYEQYF. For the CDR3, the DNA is TGTGCCTGCAGTGGGGGCGGGGGACAGGGGAACTACGAGCAGTACTTC.

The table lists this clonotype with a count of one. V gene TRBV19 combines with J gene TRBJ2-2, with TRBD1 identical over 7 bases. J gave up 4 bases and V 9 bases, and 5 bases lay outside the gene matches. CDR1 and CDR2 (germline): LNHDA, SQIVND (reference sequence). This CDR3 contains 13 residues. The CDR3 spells CASRDRATGELFF. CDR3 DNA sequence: TGTGCCAGCCGGGACAGAGCCACCGGGGAGCTGTTTTTT.

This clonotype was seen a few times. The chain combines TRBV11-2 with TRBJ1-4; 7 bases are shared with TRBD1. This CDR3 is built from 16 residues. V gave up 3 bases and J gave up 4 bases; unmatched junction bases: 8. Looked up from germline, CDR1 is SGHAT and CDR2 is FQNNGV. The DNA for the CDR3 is TGTGCCAGCAGCTTGCGACGGACAGGCAATAATGAAAAACTGTTTTTT. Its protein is CASSLRRTGNNEKLFF.

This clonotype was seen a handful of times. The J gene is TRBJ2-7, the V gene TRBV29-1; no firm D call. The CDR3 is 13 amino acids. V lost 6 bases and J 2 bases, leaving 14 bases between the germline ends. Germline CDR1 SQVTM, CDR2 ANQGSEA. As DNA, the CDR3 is TGCAGCGTAAGGATGGACGGCGCCTACGAGCAGTACTTC. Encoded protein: CSVRMDGAYEQYF.

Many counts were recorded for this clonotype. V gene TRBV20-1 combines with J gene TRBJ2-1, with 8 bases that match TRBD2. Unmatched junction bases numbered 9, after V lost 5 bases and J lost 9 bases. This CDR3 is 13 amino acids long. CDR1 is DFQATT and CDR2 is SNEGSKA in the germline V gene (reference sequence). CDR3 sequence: CSALGLGVAEQFF. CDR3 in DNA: TGCAGTGCTCTGGGACTAGGGGTCGCTGAGCAGTTCTTC.